Listed here are 22 T cell receptor beta chains from one sample, sequenced in a study of pediatric ulcerative colitis. The data were produced by immunoSEQ multiplex PCR, yet TCRdb's version contains in-frame clones alone and is incomplete. Of around 22,000 clones listed, about two thirds were seen once; the top ten hold 15% to 17%. During colonoscopy, one to two rectal pinch biopsies were collected. Sequencing was done on a sample of gut tissue. The receptor set was obtained from a boy aged 10-17 years with severe ulcerative colitis.

V gene TRBV6-6 combines with J gene TRBJ1-2; TRBD1 agrees at 9 bases. This CDR3 is built from 15 residues. Germline V CDR1 and CDR2: MNHNY, SVGAGI (reference sequence). The junction had 8 bases not matched to a gene; V was cut back by 5 bases and J by 4 bases. CDR3 sequence: CASSSPGTGSYGYTF. CDR3 sequence (DNA): TGTGCCAGCAGTAGTCCCGGGACAGGGAGCTATGGCTACACCTTC.

The gene calls are TRBV6-5 and TRBJ2-1; D may be TRBD2 (5 bases). Germline V gene data show CDR1 as MNHEY and CDR2 as SVGAGI. There are 15 residues in the CDR3. V was shortened by 3 bases and J by 0 bases, with 9 bases between the two germline ends. For the CDR3, the DNA is TGTGCCAGCAGTTATCATGGGAGCTCCTACAATGAGCAGTTCTTC. As protein: CASSYHGSSYNEQFF.

This sequence joins TRBV18 and TRBJ1-1; perhaps TRBD1 as D (5 bases). Looked up from germline, CDR1 is KGHSH and CDR2 is LQKENI. There are 14 residues in the CDR3. Trimming shortened V by 6 bases and J by 5 bases, and 16 bases separated the two germline ends. The CDR3 DNA sequence: TGTGCCAGCTCGCCTCTAACAGGTAAAACTGAAGCTTTCTTT. Amino acid sequence: CASSPLTGKTEAFF. The full variable domain, its missing parts supplied by reference TRBV18 and TRBJ1-1, is NAGVMQNPRHLVRRRGQEARLRCSPMKGHSHVYWYRQLPEEGLKFMVYLQKENIIDESGMPKERFSAEFPKEGPSILRIQQVVRGDSAAYFCASSPLTGKTEAFFGQGTRLTVV.

The chain employs TRBV5-4 and TRBJ1-1; D uncertain. Trimming took 0 bases from V and 10 from J, leaving 16 bases between them. The length of the CDR3 is 14 residues. Germline CDR1 and CDR2: SGHNT and YYREEE (reference sequence). DNA of the CDR3: TGTGCCAGCAGCTTGGCCAGTAACCTCTATGGAGCTTTCTTT. This gives the protein CASSLASNLYGAFF. Full variable domain (missing parts from reference TRBV5-4 and TRBJ1-1): ETGVTQSPTHLIKTRGQQVTLRCSSQSGHNTVSWYQQALGQGPQFIFQYYREEENGRGNFPPRFSGLQFPNYSSELNVNALELDDSALYLCASSLASNLYGAFFGQGTRLTVV.

The chain links TRBV11-2 to TRBJ2-7; no firm D call. The CDR3 runs 14 residues. Germline V gives CDR1 SGHAT, CDR2 FQNNGV. V gave up 0 bases and J gave up 3 bases, with 9 bases separating them. CDR3 nucleotides: TGTGCCAGCAGCTTAGATTTCGCAAGCTACGAGCAGTACTTC. It translates to CASSLDFASYEQYF.

The chain links TRBV6-6 to TRBJ2-3; 9 bases map to TRBD2. The V gene end was trimmed by 6 bases and the J gene end by 0 bases; junction bases not matched to a gene: 7. The germline CDR1 and CDR2 sequences are MNHNY and SVGAGI (reference sequence). The CDR3 is 16 residues long. The CDR3 DNA is TGTGCCAGCAGACGTAGCGGGGGCGCCAGCACAGATACGCAGTATTTT. As protein: CASRRSGGASTDTQYF.

The chain has TRBV6-5 and TRBJ2-1; D is uncertain. The germline V gene has CDR1 MNHEY and CDR2 SVGAGI. V was shortened by 6 bases and J by 5 bases, with 14 bases between the two germline ends. The CDR3 loop spans 14 amino acids. CDR3 sequence (DNA): TGTGCCAGCAGAGACGCTAGTTCCGACAATGAGCAGTTCTTC. Its protein product is CASRDASSDNEQFF.

In its sample, this clone was seen a few times. The gene calls are TRBV19 and TRBJ2-1; 9 bases match TRBD1. CDR3 length: 12 amino acids. Unmatched junction bases numbered 5, after V lost 10 bases and J lost 7 bases. The germline CDR1 and CDR2 sequences are LNHDA and SQIVND (reference sequence). CDR3 bases: TGTGCCATTGGACAGGGGACTAATGAGCAGTTCTTC. This gives the protein CAIGQGTNEQFF.

The chain employs TRBV7-6 and TRBJ2-3; TRBD2 is a possible D gene (6 bases). The CDR3 is 15 residues long. Germline loops: CDR1 SGHVS, CDR2 FNYEAQ. V was shortened by 5 bases and J by 2 bases, with 14 bases between the two germline ends. The CDR3 spells CASSPRDLNTDTQYF. CDR3 in DNA: TGTGCCAGCAGCCCCCGGGACTTAAACACAGATACGCAGTATTTT.

V usage is TRBV27 and J usage is TRBJ1-2; no reliable D call. The length of the CDR3 is 14 residues. Trimming removed 3 bases at V and 4 bases at J, with 12 bases between. Germline CDR1 and CDR2: MNHEY and SMNVEV (reference sequence). The CDR3 reads CASSFKPGIYGYTF. CDR3 sequence (DNA): TGTGCCAGCAGTTTTAAGCCAGGAATCTATGGCTACACCTTC.

This chain links TRBV27 with TRBJ2-7; D not certain. This CDR3 spans 17 amino acids. CDR1 is MNHEY and CDR2 is SMNVEV in the germline V gene (reference sequence). Deletions cut 1 base from V and 0 bases from J, with 16 bases between. The CDR3 protein is CASSLFSVTGSSYEQYF. The CDR3 DNA reads TGTGCCAGCAGTTTATTCAGTGTTACGGGTAGCTCCTACGAGCAGTACTTC.

V and J are TRBV10-3 and TRBJ2-5; D might be TRBD1 (5 bases). CDR3 length equals 11 residues. V was pared by 10 bases and J by 0 bases, with 6 bases between. Germline assignment: CDR1 ENHRY and CDR2 SYGVKD. The CDR3 loop reads CATGHQETQYF. In DNA form, the CDR3 reads TGTGCCACAGGGCACCAAGAGACCCAGTACTTC.

This clone was found once. The V call is TRBV25-1, the J call TRBJ2-2; D unresolved. Germline assignment: CDR1 MGHDK and CDR2 SYGVNS. The CDR3 runs 11 residues. V lost 3 bases and J 7 bases, leaving 3 bases between the germline ends. The CDR3 spells CASSEGGELFF. The CDR3 DNA reads TGTGCCAGCAGTGAGGGCGGGGAGCTGTTTTTT.

The V call is TRBV6-6, the J call TRBJ1-1, with 7 bases aligning to TRBD1. Germline V gene sequence: CDR1 MNHNY, CDR2 SVGAGI (reference sequence). V was pared by 8 bases and J by 0 bases, with 6 bases of the junction left unmatched. The CDR3 is 14 amino acids. In nucleotides, the CDR3 is TGTGCCAGCCGAGGGGGCTCCCTGAACACTGAAGCTTTCTTT. Its translation is CASRGGSLNTEAFF.

The rearrangement uses TRBV18 and TRBJ2-7; 9 bases are shared with TRBD1. The ends lost 6 bases at V and 4 bases at J; junction bases unmatched: 10. In germline, CDR1 is KGHSH, CDR2 LQKENI. The CDR3 consists of 15 residues. The CDR3 bases are TGTGCCAGCTCTCAAGGGGACAGGGACCTTTACGAGCAGTACTTC. Its translation: CASSQGDRDLYEQYF.

V and J are TRBV6-5 and TRBJ1-2; tentative D call: TRBD1 (5 bases). The ends were cut back, 0 bases at V and 3 bases at J, with 11 bases in the middle. Per germline, CDR1 MNHEY and CDR2 SVGAGI. The CDR3 extends over 15 amino acids. CDR3 residues: CASSYSAGWHYGYTF. CDR3 DNA sequence: TGTGCCAGCAGTTACTCGGCAGGGTGGCACTATGGCTACACCTTC.

CDR3 nucleotides: TGTGCCAGCAGTTCAGGGTTGGGCAATCAGCCCCAGCATTTT. Its protein product is CASSSGLGNQPQHF. This sequence joins TRBV2 and TRBJ1-5, with a weak D call TRBD1 (5 bases). Germline assignment: CDR1 SNHLY and CDR2 FYNNEI. This CDR3 spans 14 amino acids. V was cut by 5 bases and J by 2 bases, with 10 bases left in between.

A few counts support this clone. This sequence joins TRBV2 and TRBJ2-2; TRBD1 aligns across 8 bases. The CDR3 runs to 16 residues. J was trimmed by 8 bases and V by 5 bases; bases with no gene match: 13. The germline gives CDR1 SNHLY, CDR2 FYNNEI. The CDR3: CASSKDRGLYGGELFF. The CDR3 coding sequence is TGTGCCAGCAGTAAAGACAGGGGTCTTTATGGAGGGGAGCTGTTTTTT.

V and J are TRBV4-2 and TRBJ1-2; 8 bases map to TRBD1. The V gene end was trimmed by 0 bases and the J gene end by 7 bases; junction bases not matched to a gene: 4. This CDR3 has 14 amino acids. CDR1 is LGHNA, CDR2 YNFKEQ, per germline. The CDR3 region has the DNA TGTGCCAGCAGCCAAGATACAGGGGGGGTTGGCTACACCTTC. Translation gives CASSQDTGGVGYTF.

J is TRBJ2-1 and V is TRBV29-1; 8 bases match TRBD1. The CDR3 is 14 amino acids. V lost 7 bases and J lost 8; bases outside the gene matches: 13. Germline-derived CDR1 and CDR2 are SQVTM and ANQGSEA. The CDR3 bases are TGCAGCGGCACCCAGGACAGGGCTTTACATGAGCAGTTCTTC. Translated, it gives CSGTQDRALHEQFF.

J is TRBJ1-5 and V is TRBV6-5; 8 bases map to TRBD1. This CDR3 has 14 amino acids. The V and J ends lost 2 bases and 5 bases, in that order; junction bases with no gene match: 2. Germline V CDR1 and CDR2: MNHEY, SVGAGI. CDR3 loop: CASSYTGGDQPQHF. CDR3 bases: TGTGCCAGCAGTTACACAGGGGGGGATCAGCCCCAGCATTTT.

This sequence joins TRBV4-1 and TRBJ2-7, with TRBD1 matching over 8 bases. J gave up 3 bases and V 1 base, and 5 bases lay outside the gene matches. Germline CDR1 is MGHRA and CDR2 is YSYEKL. CDR3 size: 15 residues. The CDR3 DNA follows: TGCGCCAGCAGCCAAGGATTTACAGGGGGCTACGAGCAGTACTTC. This gives the protein CASSQGFTGGYEQYF.